What follows is one TCR beta chain and its context. The target antigen is unknown. This record belongs to a study of T cell clonotyping in hematopoietic cell transplantation. Study-wide results and caveats: Recipient TCR diversity dropped after transplant; expanded clonotypes rose from day 30 to 180.

Repertoires were generated with immunoSEQ multiplex PCR, while TCRdb's copy carries only in-frame clones and drops some. The data hold 15,000 to 20,000 clones, with 61% observed a single time. CDR1 is GTSNPN and CDR2 is SVGIG in the germline V gene (reference sequence). V lost 8 bases and J lost 2, with 16 bases in between. The CDR3 covers 13 residues. This TCR came from a male patient aged 45 to 59 who had an allogeneic stem cell transplant from an unrelated donor, so T cells may come from the graft donor. Some clones in this sample may be carry-over from other donors' samples. Sequences were derived from PBMCs, sampled 30 days after allogeneic stem cell transplant. The chain employs TRBV30 and TRBJ2-7, with D uncertain. CDR3 protein: CAGLTGHPYEQYF. In DNA, the CDR3 is TGTGCCGGTCTCACCGGGCATCCCTACGAGCAGTACTTC.